A selection of T cell receptor beta chains follows, all from one sample in a study of cytomegalovirus exposure and HLA in healthy donors. TCRdb's table, derived via immunoSEQ multiplex PCR, lists solely in-frame clones and lacks some. The sample has 60,000 to 85,000 clones, 90% to 95% seen once. Specimen: PBMCs. These receptors originate from a man younger than 30 in good health and CMV-seropositive. Both conserved end residues are part of each CDR3. A D gene is named only where the DNA matches it firmly. For some rows the clone size is stated as once, few or many, or as a class when expanded; others skip it.

size	V	J	D	DNA	CDR3
once	TRBV6-5	TRBJ2-7	TRBD1	TGTGCCAGCAGTTACCGGACAGGGGAGGACGAGCAGTACTTC	CASSYRTGEDEQYF
-	TRBV28	TRBJ2-1	-	TGTGCCAGCAGTTTAGCGGGAAGGGAGCAGTTCTTC	CASSLAGREQFF
-	TRBV27	TRBJ2-1	TRBD1	TGTGCCAGCAGTGAAGACAGGGGATCATACAATGAGCAGTTCTTC	CASSEDRGSYNEQFF
-	TRBV18	TRBJ2-2	TRBD2	TGTGCCAGCTCACCATTCGAGCGGGAGTCGGAGCTGTTTTTT	CASSPFERESELFF
once	TRBV9	TRBJ1-1	-	TGTGCCAGCAGCGACAGAGCAAACACTGAAGCTTTCTTT	CASSDRANTEAFF
-	TRBV5-1	TRBJ2-2	-	TGCGCCAGCCAACCTAATACCCGAGCTACCGGGGAGCTGTTTTTT	CASQPNTRATGELFF
-	TRBV27	TRBJ2-3	-	TGTGCCAGCAGCACAGGGAAAACAAGTCGCCCAGATACGCAGTATTTT	CASSTGKTSRPDTQYF
-	TRBV20-1	TRBJ2-7	-	TGCAGTGCTACTACAGACTACGAGCAGTACTTC	CSATTDYEQYF
-	TRBV6-1	TRBJ2-1	-	TGTGCCAGCAGTGAAATAAGGGGGTTAGGGAATGAGCAGTTCTTC	CASSEIRGLGNEQFF
-	TRBV4-1	TRBJ2-7	TRBD1	TGCGCCAGCAGCCTTTTCCAGGGGGTTCGACAGCCCTACGAGCAGTACTTC	CASSLFQGVRQPYEQYF
-	TRBV4-1	TRBJ1-2	TRBD1	TGCGCCAGCAGCCAACAGCCGGGACAGCTGTTGGATGGCTACACCTTC	CASSQQPGQLLDGYTF
-	TRBV4-1	TRBJ1-1	TRBD1	TGCGCCAGCAGCATCTACAGGGGCTACACTGAAGCTTTCTTT	CASSIYRGYTEAFF
-	TRBV18	TRBJ2-3	-	TGTGCCAGCTCACCACTTGTTAGGGACAACCGGATCTCCCCTTACCTTACAGATACGCAGTATTTT	CASSPLVRDNRISPYLTDTQYF
once	TRBV4-2	TRBJ2-7	TRBD1	TGTGCCAGCAGCCAAGGACAGGGGGCCTCCTACGAGCAGTACTTC	CASSQGQGASYEQYF
few	TRBV4-2	TRBJ2-7	TRBD2	TGTGCCAGCAGCCAAGAAGGCAGGGAACTAGCGGGAGTGAGCGAGCAGTACTTC	CASSQEGRELAGVSEQYF
-	TRBV9	TRBJ2-3	TRBD1	TGTGCCAGCAGCGCTTCACAGGGGGCAAGGACAGATACGCAGTATTTT	CASSASQGARTDTQYF
-	TRBV9	TRBJ2-7	TRBD1	TGTGCCAGCAGCCGACACCAGGGGGCAAACTCCTACGAGCAGTACTTC	CASSRHQGANSYEQYF
-	TRBV19	TRBJ1-4	-	TGTGCCAGTACCTTTCTCAGGGGTGACACTAATGAAAAACTGTTTTTT	CASTFLRGDTNEKLFF
-	TRBV30	TRBJ2-3	-	TGTGCCTGGAGCCGCGGAGTAGGAGATACGCAGTATTTT	CAWSRGVGDTQYF